Given below is one T cell receptor beta chain in context. Its antigen is currently unknown. The data were taken from a study of radiation and T cells in renal cell carcinoma. Whole-study context: Nephrectomy followed 15 Gy stereotactic body radiation by 4 weeks. Study findings and constraints: Without pretreatment biopsies, baseline tumor clonotype presence was undetermined. Top tumor clonotypes rose in blood 2 weeks post-radiation, then contracted.

The table came from immunoSEQ multiplex PCR; TCRdb's copy has only in-frame clones and leaves some out. The sample consists of approximately 150,000 clones, approximately 82% of them appearing once. V was clipped by 1 base and J by 1 base, with 11 bases between them. The CDR3 has 16 amino acids. Per germline, CDR1 SEHNR and CDR2 FQNEAQ (reference sequence). Time point here: baseline pretreatment blood. Described treatment: 15 Gy SBRT to primary tumor, nephrectomy 4 weeks later. After SBRT, blood was collected at 2 and 4 weeks, plus baseline. The chain uses TRBV7-9 and TRBJ1-5; tentative D call: TRBD1 (6 bases). This receptor was identified in a woman in her forties or fifties with renal cell carcinoma. The specimen was blood, collected from a patient whose treatment included radiotherapy and nephrectomy. CDR3 residues: CASSLVGGSSNQPQHF. The CDR3 DNA sequence: TGTGCCAGCAGCTTAGTAGGGGGGTCGAGCAATCAGCCCCAGCATTTT. Based on the CDR3 plus reference TRBV7-9 and TRBJ1-5, the full variable domain is DTGVSQNPRHKITKRGQNVTFRCDPISEHNRLYWYRQTLGQGPEFLTYFQNEAQLEKSRLLSDRFSAERPKGSFSTLEIQRTEQGDSAMYLCASSLVGGSSNQPQHFGDGTRLSIL.